A selection of T cell receptor beta chains follows, all from one sample in a study of shared T cell receptors in the human thymus. The protocol was immunoSEQ multiplex PCR, while the TCRdb copy is restricted to in-frame clones and leaves out a portion. The table shows hundreds of thousands of clones, with 70% to 90% occurring only once. The same sample was also used in a study of human thymus T cells.

The specimen was thymocytes. The source is a girl under three years old with a congenital heart defect. Both conserved end residues are part of each CDR3. D genes are given only for firm matches. Clone size appears in some rows only: once, few, many, or a class for an expanded clone.

j_call,v_call,d_call,clone_size,cdr3_nt,cdr3_aa
TRBJ2-1,TRBV4-3,TRBD2,-,TGCGCCAGCAGCCAAGATGGGGGGGACCACTACAATGAGCAGTTCTTC,CASSQDGGDHYNEQFF
TRBJ1-2,TRBV27,-,-,TGTGCCAGCAGTTCTGGGACTGACAACTATGGCTACACCTTC,CASSSGTDNYGYTF
TRBJ1-6,TRBV7-9,-,-,TGTGCCAGCAGCAAAGGAGGAGATTCCCCCCTCCACTTT,CASSKGGDSPLHF
TRBJ1-1,TRBV5-1,-,-,TGCGCCAGCAGCTCCCGGGGTGAGAACACTGAAGCTTTCTTT,CASSSRGENTEAFF
TRBJ1-1,TRBV6-5,-,-,TGTGCCAGCAGACTCAACAGGGTAGGGAACACTGAAGCTTTCTTT,CASRLNRVGNTEAFF
TRBJ2-3,TRBV6-1,TRBD2,-,TGTGCCAGCAGTGACGTAGCGGGGCACACAGATACGCAGTATTTT,CASSDVAGHTDTQYF
TRBJ2-7,TRBV14,TRBD2,-,TGTGCCAGCAGCCAAGCCTCGGAGCGGGGGATCTACGAGCAGTACTTC,CASSQASERGIYEQYF
TRBJ2-3,TRBV15,TRBD2,-,TGTGCCACCAGCGGGCCACTAGCGGGGGCCGTCACAGATACGCAGTATTTT,CATSGPLAGAVTDTQYF
TRBJ2-4,TRBV5-1,-,-,TGCGCCAGCAGCTTGGGGGGGGTTCCAGGGCCCCTAGCCAAAAACATTCAGTACTTC,CASSLGGVPGPLAKNIQYF
TRBJ2-3,TRBV7-9,TRBD2,few,TGTGCCAGCAGCTTAGTTGTTAGCGGGTGCGTCACAGATACGCAGTATTTT,CASSLVVSGCVTDTQYF
TRBJ2-7,TRBV9,TRBD2,-,TGTGCCAGCAGCGAGGGCGGGCTAGCGGGGGCTCGGCACGAGCAGTACTTC,CASSEGGLAGARHEQYF
TRBJ1-1,TRBV6-1,-,-,TGTGCCAGCAGAGACGGGACTGAAGCTTTCTTT,CASRDGTEAFF
TRBJ1-6,TRBV9,-,few,TGTGCCAGCAGCGTACGGGACACCAAAAATAATTCACCCCTCCACTTT,CASSVRDTKNNSPLHF
TRBJ1-3,TRBV6-1,-,-,TGTGCCAGCATATCAGACTCTGGAAACACCATATATTTT,CASISDSGNTIYF
TRBJ1-2,TRBV7-2,-,few,TGTGCCAGCAGCGTCGTTTCTAACTATGGCTACACCTTC,CASSVVSNYGYTF
TRBJ2-5,TRBV7-9,-,-,TGTGCCAGCAGCTTACTTCGCGGGGAGACCCAGTACTTC,CASSLLRGETQYF
TRBJ1-5,TRBV19,-,-,TGTGCCAGTAGTATAGATGGGGTACGACAGGCCGTCTGGGATCAGCCCCAGCATTTT,CASSIDGVRQAVWDQPQHF
TRBJ2-7,TRBV18,-,-,TGTGCCAGCTCGCAAACCGGAGGGATTCGCCCCTACGAGCAGTACTTC,CASSQTGGIRPYEQYF
TRBJ2-7,TRBV5-8,-,-,TGTGCCAGCACCCTGGACACCTACTACGAGCAGTACTTC,CASTLDTYYEQYF
TRBJ2-7,TRBV4-3,-,-,TGCGCCAGCAGCCCGAGGTTCCGGGGGGCCCACCCCTACGAGCAGTACTTC,CASSPRFRGAHPYEQYF
TRBJ1-1,TRBV4-3,TRBD1,-,TGCGCCAGCAGCCAAGACCAAACAGGTAAAGGGGGCTTGAACACTGAAGCTTTCTTT,CASSQDQTGKGGLNTEAFF
TRBJ1-3,TRBV7-2,-,-,TGTGCCAGCAGCTTAGACAGGCAGGGCGTGGCTGGAAACACCATATATTTT,CASSLDRQGVAGNTIYF
TRBJ2-5,TRBV7-2,-,-,TGTGCCAGCAGCTTAGGATTATCTGACACCACCCCCGGAGAGACCCAGTACTTC,CASSLGLSDTTPGETQYF
TRBJ1-2,TRBV7-2,TRBD1,-,TGTGCCAGCAGCTTAGCCCGGGGCGTGACAGGGACGCCCAGCTATGGCTACACCTTC,CASSLARGVTGTPSYGYTF
TRBJ1-1,TRBV5-4,-,-,TGTGCCAGCAGCCCGGTGATCCCTGTCAAGAACACTGAAGCTTTCTTT,CASSPVIPVKNTEAFF
TRBJ2-1,TRBV4-2,TRBD2,few,TGTGCCAGCAGCCAAGATGGACTAGCGGGACTAAACAATGAGCAGTTCTTC,CASSQDGLAGLNNEQFF
TRBJ2-4,TRBV4-1,TRBD1,-,TGCGCCAGCAGCCAATTCGGACAGGGGAGGTCAAATAACATTCAGTACTTC,CASSQFGQGRSNNIQYF
TRBJ2-4,TRBV2,TRBD1,-,TGTGCCAGCAGGGGGAGACAGGGGGTAGGCAAAAACATTCAGTACTTC,CASRGRQGVGKNIQYF
TRBJ2-3,TRBV7-9,-,-,TGTGCCAGCAGCTCTCCGAGAACAGCAGATACGCAGTATTTT,CASSSPRTADTQYF
TRBJ2-2,TRBV14,TRBD2,few,TGTGCCAGCAGCCAAGATTGGGGTGAGGCGGGGGGACCAAACACCGGGGAGCTGTTTTTT,CASSQDWGEAGGPNTGELFF
TRBJ2-1,TRBV2,TRBD2,-,TGTGCCAGCAGTTCTCCGACTAGCGGGGGGCCAGTGGGGGAGTACAATGAGCAGTTCTTC,CASSSPTSGGPVGEYNEQFF
TRBJ2-1,TRBV19,-,few,TGTGCCAGTAGTATAGGGTCCGGACTATTCAGCTCCTACAATGAGCAGTTCTTC,CASSIGSGLFSSYNEQFF
TRBJ2-2,TRBV15,-,-,TGTGCCACCAGCAGAGCCTACAGGTTTTTGATCGGGGAGCTGTTTTTT,CATSRAYRFLIGELFF
TRBJ2-5,TRBV14,-,-,TGTGCCAGCAGCCTGCGAGGTCAGGGGGGACCGAAAGAGACCCAGTACTTC,CASSLRGQGGPKETQYF
TRBJ1-6,TRBV25-1,-,-,TGTGCCAGCAGTGGGATCGCGACAGCGGGTAATTCACCCCTCCACTTT,CASSGIATAGNSPLHF
TRBJ2-7,TRBV6-5,-,-,TGTGCCAGCAGTTACGGGCCCACCTACGAGCAGTACTTC,CASSYGPTYEQYF
TRBJ1-1,TRBV29-1,TRBD1,-,TGCAGCGCATCTGGGACAGGTTTCTCCATGAACACTGAAGCTTTCTTT,CSASGTGFSMNTEAFF
TRBJ1-1,TRBV18,TRBD1,-,TGTGCCAGCTCACCCCCAGGGGGCTTAAGCTCTGAAGCTTTCTTT,CASSPPGGLSSEAFF
TRBJ1-2,TRBV28,-,few,TGTGCCAGCAGTTTATTCACAGGAGTCTATGGCTACACCTTC,CASSLFTGVYGYTF
TRBJ1-2,TRBV9,-,-,TGTGCCAGCAGCGTAGGTCTGTCCTATGGCTACACCTTC,CASSVGLSYGYTF
TRBJ1-5,TRBV5-1,-,-,TGCGCCAGCAGCTTGAGGGGGGGTAGCAATCAGCCCCAGCATTTT,CASSLRGGSNQPQHF
TRBJ1-2,TRBV28,TRBD1,-,TGTGCCAGCAGTGGAACGGACAGGGGGCTTTACCCTAACTATGGCTACACCTTC,CASSGTDRGLYPNYGYTF
TRBJ1-5,TRBV19,TRBD1,-,TGTGCCAGTAGTACCTCCCCTTACAGGGGGCAAAATCAGCCCCAGCATTTT,CASSTSPYRGQNQPQHF
TRBJ1-2,TRBV4-3,TRBD1,-,TGCGCCAGCAGCCAAGGAGGACAGGGTACCTATGGCTACACCTTC,CASSQGGQGTYGYTF
TRBJ2-1,TRBV7-3,TRBD2,-,TGTGCCAGCAGCGAGGGTCCCTCGAGGGGCGGGGGGGCAAATGAGCAGTTCTTC,CASSEGPSRGGGANEQFF